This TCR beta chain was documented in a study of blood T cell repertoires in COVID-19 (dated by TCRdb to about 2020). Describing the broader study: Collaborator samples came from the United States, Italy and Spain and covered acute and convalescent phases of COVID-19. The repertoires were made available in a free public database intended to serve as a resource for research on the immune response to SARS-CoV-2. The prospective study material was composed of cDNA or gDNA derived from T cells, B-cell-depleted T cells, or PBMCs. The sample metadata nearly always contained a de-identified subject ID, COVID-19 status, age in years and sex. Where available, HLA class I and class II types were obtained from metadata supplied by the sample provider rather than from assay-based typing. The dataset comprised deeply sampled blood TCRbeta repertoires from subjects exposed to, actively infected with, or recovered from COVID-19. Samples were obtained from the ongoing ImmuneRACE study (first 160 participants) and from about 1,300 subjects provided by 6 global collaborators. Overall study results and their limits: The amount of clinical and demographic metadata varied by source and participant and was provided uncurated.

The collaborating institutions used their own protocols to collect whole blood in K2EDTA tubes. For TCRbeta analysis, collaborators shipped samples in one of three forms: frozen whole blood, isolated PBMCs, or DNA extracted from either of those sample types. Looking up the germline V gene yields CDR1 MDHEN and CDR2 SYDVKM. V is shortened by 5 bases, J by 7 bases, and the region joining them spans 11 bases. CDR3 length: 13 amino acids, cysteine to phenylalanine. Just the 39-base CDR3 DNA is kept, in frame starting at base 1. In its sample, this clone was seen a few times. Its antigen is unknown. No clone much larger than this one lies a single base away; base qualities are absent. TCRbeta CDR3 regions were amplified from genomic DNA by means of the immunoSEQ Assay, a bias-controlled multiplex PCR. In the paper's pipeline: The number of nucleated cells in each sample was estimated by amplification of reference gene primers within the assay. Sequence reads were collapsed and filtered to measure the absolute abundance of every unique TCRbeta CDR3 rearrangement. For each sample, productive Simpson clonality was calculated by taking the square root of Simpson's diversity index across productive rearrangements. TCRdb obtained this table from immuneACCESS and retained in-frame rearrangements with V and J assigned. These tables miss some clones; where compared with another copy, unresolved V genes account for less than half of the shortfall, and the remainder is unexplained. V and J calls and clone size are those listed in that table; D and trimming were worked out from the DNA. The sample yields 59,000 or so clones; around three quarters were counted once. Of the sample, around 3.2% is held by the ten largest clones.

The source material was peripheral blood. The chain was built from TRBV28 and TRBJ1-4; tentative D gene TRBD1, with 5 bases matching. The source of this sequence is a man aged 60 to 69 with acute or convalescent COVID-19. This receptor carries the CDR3 CASSPGNSEKLFF. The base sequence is TGTGCCAGCAGTCCAGGGAATAGTGAAAAACTGTTTTTT.